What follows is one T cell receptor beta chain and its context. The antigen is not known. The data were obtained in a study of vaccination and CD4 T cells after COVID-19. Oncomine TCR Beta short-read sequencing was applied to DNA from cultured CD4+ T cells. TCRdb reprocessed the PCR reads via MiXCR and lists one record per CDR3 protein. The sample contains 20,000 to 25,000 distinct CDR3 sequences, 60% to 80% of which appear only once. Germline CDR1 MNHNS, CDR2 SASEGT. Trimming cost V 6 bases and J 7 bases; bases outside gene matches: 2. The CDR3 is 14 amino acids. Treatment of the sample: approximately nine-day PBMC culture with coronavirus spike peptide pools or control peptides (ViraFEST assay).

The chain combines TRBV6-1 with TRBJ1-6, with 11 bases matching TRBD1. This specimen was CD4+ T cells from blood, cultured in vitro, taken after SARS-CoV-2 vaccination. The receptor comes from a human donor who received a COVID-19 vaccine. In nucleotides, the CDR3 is TGTGCCAGCAGGCGGACAGGGGGCAATTCACCCCTCCACTTT. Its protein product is CASRRTGGNSPLHF.